A selection of T cell receptor beta chains follows, all from one sample in a study of T cells in Graves' hyperthyroidism and ophthalmopathy. TCRdb re-called the multiplex PCR reads with MiXCR, one entry per CDR3 protein. Of some 720,000 distinct CDR3 sequences listed, roughly 15% were seen once; the top ten hold roughly 8%. The sequenced sample was blood. The receptor set was obtained from a man aged 18-30 years with Graves' hyperthyroidism. Both conserved end residues are part of each CDR3. Each record gives: V gene, CDR3 protein.

v_gene: TRBV6-1
CDR3aa: CASTPIAGYEQYF

v_gene: TRBV10-3
CDR3aa: CAISEVVAGKETQYF

v_gene: TRBV5-1
CDR3aa: CASRGMTGDETQYF

v_gene: TRBV20-1
CDR3aa: CSARDGGASPDTQYF

v_gene: TRBV7-3
CDR3aa: CASSLRGQGGNEQFF

v_gene: TRBV12-5
CDR3aa: CASGAGLADQETQYF

v_gene: TRBV11-2
CDR3aa: CASSLTGGGEKLFF

v_gene: TRBV7-3
CDR3aa: CASSWTQNTEAFF

v_gene: TRBV11-3
CDR3aa: CASSLGGPTDTQYF

v_gene: TRBV5-1
CDR3aa: CASRPSGPELTDTQYF

v_gene: TRBV19
CDR3aa: CASSDRQGSRTEAFF

v_gene: TRBV27
CDR3aa: CASRRTGVGTEAFF

v_gene: TRBV5-1
CDR3aa: CASSYGTSGSDEQYF

v_gene: TRBV7-6
CDR3aa: CASSPWGTAGSGELFF

v_gene: TRBV18
CDR3aa: CASSQVAGAGDTQYF

v_gene: TRBV16
CDR3aa: CASSQNQANDEQFF

v_gene: TRBV12-3/TRBV12-4
CDR3aa: CASSFLPTIYF

v_gene: TRBV4-1
CDR3aa: CASSPWGGTEGQPQHF

v_gene: TRBV20-1
CDR3aa: CSALESAHTQYF

v_gene: TRBV7-9
CDR3aa: CASSPSWTSGRYEQYF

v_gene: TRBV5-5
CDR3aa: CASSLVGLAENTGELFF

v_gene: TRBV6-1
CDR3aa: CASSLQGLAGGPNEQFF

v_gene: TRBV12-3/TRBV12-4
CDR3aa: CASSLFQGKTQYF

v_gene: TRBV18
CDR3aa: CASSRTRTEAFF

v_gene: TRBV13
CDR3aa: CASSAPGTEPYEQYF

v_gene: TRBV30
CDR3aa: CAWSGQLSNQPQHF

v_gene: TRBV4-1
CDR3aa: CASSQVEGRADTQYF

v_gene: TRBV2
CDR3aa: CASSPTSYYEQYF

v_gene: TRBV7-9
CDR3aa: CASRPTLVSSETQYF